The rows below give T cell receptor beta chains drawn from one sample of a study of radiotherapy plus CTLA-4 blockade in lung cancer. Using immunoSEQ multiplex PCR, the repertoire was profiled, and TCRdb retains in-frame clones only, with some absent. The sample lists about 31,000 clones, roughly 71% occurring once. The source material was peripheral blood, sampled from a patient treated with radiotherapy plus ipilimumab. The receptors were sampled from a human donor with non-small cell lung cancer whose response to radiotherapy plus ipilimumab could not be evaluated. CDR3s include the opening cysteine and the closing phenylalanine or tryptophan. The order of the fields is D gene, V gene, J gene, clone size, CDR3 DNA, CDR3 protein. The D gene is left open where the match is weak. A clone size is listed for some rows: how often the clone was seen (once, few, many), or a class if it is expanded.

D: .; V: TRBV18; J: TRBJ2-3; size: once; DNA: TGTGCCAGCTCACCAACGGGTAACACAGATACGCAGTATTTT; CDR3: CASSPTGNTDTQYF
D: .; V: TRBV5-1; J: TRBJ2-7; size: .; DNA: TGCGCCAGCAGCTTGGACAGGAGCTCCTACGAGCAGTACTTC; CDR3: CASSLDRSSYEQYF
D: TRBD2; V: TRBV4-3; J: TRBJ2-7; size: few; DNA: TGCGCCAGCAGCCCCATAGGACTAGCGGGAGGGCCAAACGAGCAGTACTTC; CDR3: CASSPIGLAGGPNEQYF
D: .; V: TRBV30; J: TRBJ2-2; size: few; DNA: TGTGCCTGGAGTGTACAGGGACGGGACACCGGGGAGCTGTTTTTT; CDR3: CAWSVQGRDTGELFF
D: .; V: TRBV11-3; J: TRBJ2-6; size: .; DNA: TGTGCCAGCAGGGGGGCGGACCGGTCTGGGGCCAACGTCCTGACTTTC; CDR3: CASRGADRSGANVLTF
D: .; V: TRBV11-2; J: TRBJ2-5; size: .; DNA: TGTGCCAGCAGCTATAACGGGGTTCAAGAGACCCAGTACTTC; CDR3: CASSYNGVQETQYF
D: TRBD1; V: TRBV19; J: TRBJ1-5; size: .; DNA: TGTGCCAGTAGCAAGACAGGGAGCAATCAGCCCCAGCATTTT; CDR3: CASSKTGSNQPQHF
D: .; V: TRBV9; J: TRBJ1-6; size: .; DNA: TGTGCCAGCAGCGTACGTTTAGCGAATTCACCCCTCCACTTT; CDR3: CASSVRLANSPLHF
D: .; V: TRBV5-4; J: TRBJ2-7; size: .; DNA: TGTGCCAGCAGCGTCGGACTAACATACGAGCAGTACTTC; CDR3: CASSVGLTYEQYF
D: .; V: TRBV10-2; J: TRBJ2-7; size: .; DNA: TGCGCCAGCAGTGAGTCCGGGGGCTCCTACGAGCAGTACTTC; CDR3: CASSESGGSYEQYF
D: .; V: TRBV2; J: TRBJ2-2; size: .; DNA: TGTGCCAGCAGTGCGGAGAGGAACACCGGGGAGCTGTTTTTT; CDR3: CASSAERNTGELFF
D: TRBD2; V: TRBV13; J: TRBJ2-3; size: few; DNA: TGTGCCAGCAGCGCTACCGGGACTAGCAGTAGCACAGATACGCAGTATTTT; CDR3: CASSATGTSSSTDTQYF
D: .; V: TRBV6-5; J: TRBJ2-7; size: .; DNA: TGTGCCAGCAGTTACTCGGCACAGGCCTACGAGCAGTACTTC; CDR3: CASSYSAQAYEQYF
D: TRBD2; V: TRBV7-2; J: TRBJ2-7; size: .; DNA: TGTGCCAGCAGCTTAGGGGCTAGCGGGGTTTACGAGCAGTACTTC; CDR3: CASSLGASGVYEQYF
D: .; V: TRBV7-9; J: TRBJ2-3; size: .; DNA: TGTGCCAGCAGCCCGATAGGGGGGGCGGCAGATACGCAGTATTTT; CDR3: CASSPIGGAADTQYF
D: TRBD1; V: TRBV6-5; J: TRBJ2-5; size: few; DNA: TGTGCCAGCAGTTACCAGGGGACAGTACAAGAGACCCAGTACTTC; CDR3: CASSYQGTVQETQYF
D: .; V: TRBV27; J: TRBJ2-1; size: once; DNA: TGTGCCAGCAGTTTATTCGCTCACCAGGATGAGCAGTTCTTC; CDR3: CASSLFAHQDEQFF
D: .; V: TRBV7-4; J: TRBJ2-5; size: few; DNA: TGTGCCAGCAGCCCACGGCAGGGTCAAGGGACCCAGTACTTC; CDR3: CASSPRQGQGTQYF
D: .; V: TRBV9; J: TRBJ2-7; size: .; DNA: TGTGCCAGCAGCCGAGGTAGCGGACCCGAATACTACGAGCAGTACTTC; CDR3: CASSRGSGPEYYEQYF
D: .; V: TRBV18; J: TRBJ1-5; size: .; DNA: TGTGCCAGCTCACCGAACGGGGGGAGCAATCAGCCCCAGCATTTT; CDR3: CASSPNGGSNQPQHF
D: TRBD2; V: TRBV7-4; J: TRBJ2-7; size: .; DNA: TGTGCCAGCAGCTTATCGGCGGGAAGCGGGGGAAAGCAGTACTTC; CDR3: CASSLSAGSGGKQYF
D: TRBD2; V: TRBV25-1; J: TRBJ2-7; size: .; DNA: TGTGCCAGCAGTGACCATACTAGCGCTACCTACGAGCAGTACTTC; CDR3: CASSDHTSATYEQYF
D: TRBD2; V: TRBV9; J: TRBJ2-1; size: .; DNA: TGTGCCAGCAGCGCGAGGGAGGGGTCTAGCGGACGATACAATGAGCAGTTCTTC; CDR3: CASSAREGSSGRYNEQFF
D: .; V: TRBV4-2; J: TRBJ1-1; size: few; DNA: TGTGCCAGCAGCGCGGTGGGGGCAGGGCCCACTGAAGCTTTCTTT; CDR3: CASSAVGAGPTEAFF
D: .; V: TRBV6-5; J: TRBJ1-2; size: .; DNA: TGTGCCAGCAGCAGACAGCTAAACTATGGCTACACCTTC; CDR3: CASSRQLNYGYTF
D: TRBD2; V: TRBV4-1; J: TRBJ2-1; size: .; DNA: TGCGCCAGCAGCCACAGACTAGCGGGAGGGCCCTCCTACAATGAGCAGTTCTTC; CDR3: CASSHRLAGGPSYNEQFF
D: TRBD2; V: TRBV5-1; J: TRBJ2-7; size: .; DNA: TGCGCCAGCAGCCTGGTACAGGCGGGAGAGAACTACGAGCAGTACTTC; CDR3: CASSLVQAGENYEQYF
D: .; V: TRBV7-8; J: TRBJ1-2; size: .; DNA: TGTGCCAGCAGCCAGGGAGGGAGCTACACCTTC; CDR3: CASSQGGSYTF
D: TRBD1; V: TRBV7-2; J: TRBJ1-6; size: .; DNA: TGTGCCAGCAGCTCCGAGGGACAGTCTAGGACACCCCTCCACTTT; CDR3: CASSSEGQSRTPLHF
D: .; V: TRBV28; J: TRBJ1-2; size: once; DNA: TGTGCCAGCAGTTTAAACCCTACCGGCTACACCTTC; CDR3: CASSLNPTGYTF
D: .; V: TRBV19; J: TRBJ2-1; size: .; DNA: TGTGCCAGTAGTATTGAGGCGGGATTCTACAATGAGCAGTTCTTC; CDR3: CASSIEAGFYNEQFF
D: TRBD2; V: TRBV6-5; J: TRBJ2-7; size: .; DNA: TGTGCCAGCAGCCCTACGACTAGCGGGGAATACGAGCAGTACTTC; CDR3: CASSPTTSGEYEQYF
D: TRBD2; V: TRBV7-2; J: TRBJ2-7; size: .; DNA: TGTGCCAGCAGCTTACTTAGCGGGTTAAGCGAGCAGTACTTC; CDR3: CASSLLSGLSEQYF
D: .; V: TRBV4-1; J: TRBJ2-3; size: .; DNA: TGCGCCAGCAGCTCCTCTGGCGGTCGATTCACAGATACGCAGTATTTT; CDR3: CASSSSGGRFTDTQYF
D: .; V: TRBV21-1; J: TRBJ1-1; size: medium-sized; DNA: TGTGCCAGCAGCAAAGCGGACAGCCAGAACACTGAAGCTTTCTTT; CDR3: CASSKADSQNTEAFF
D: .; V: TRBV5-4; J: TRBJ2-7; size: .; DNA: TGTGCCAGCAGCACGCCTAGCGAGGGCCCCGGTGAGCAGTACTTC; CDR3: CASSTPSEGPGEQYF
D: .; V: TRBV6-7; J: TRBJ2-3; size: .; DNA: TGTGCCAGCAGGGGGGGGCAGGCCGGGAGTACGCAGTATTTT; CDR3: CASRGGQAGSTQYF
D: .; V: TRBV7-9; J: TRBJ2-3; size: few; DNA: TGTGCCAGCAGCCCAAGACTCGGGGTGAGGCGCACAGATACGCAGTATTTT; CDR3: CASSPRLGVRRTDTQYF
D: TRBD2; V: TRBV11-3; J: TRBJ2-7; size: .; DNA: TGTGCCAGCAGCTTGGCTAGCGGGAAAACGAGGGAGCAGTACTTC; CDR3: CASSLASGKTREQYF
D: TRBD1; V: TRBV19; J: TRBJ1-5; size: .; DNA: TGTGCCAGTAGTACAGGAACAGGGGGCGGTCAGCCCCAGCATTTT; CDR3: CASSTGTGGGQPQHF
D: .; V: TRBV19; J: TRBJ2-5; size: .; DNA: TGTGCCAGTAGTCCCGGTTCTAGCCGTCACGAGACCCAGTACTTC; CDR3: CASSPGSSRHETQYF
D: .; V: TRBV7-8; J: TRBJ2-7; size: .; DNA: TGTGCCAGCAGCTTAGCTCCGGGACACTTCTACGAGCAGTACTTC; CDR3: CASSLAPGHFYEQYF
D: TRBD1; V: TRBV5-1; J: TRBJ1-4; size: .; DNA: TGCGCCAGCAGCGATATACAGGGGTCTAATGAAAAACTGTTTTTT; CDR3: CASSDIQGSNEKLFF
D: TRBD1; V: TRBV28; J: TRBJ1-2; size: .; DNA: TGTGCCAGCAGTGGACAGGGCCCTTCCCCCAACTATGGCTACACCTTC; CDR3: CASSGQGPSPNYGYTF
D: TRBD1; V: TRBV4-1; J: TRBJ1-5; size: .; DNA: TGCGCCAGCAGCCAAGGGTACCGACAGGGTAGCAATCAGCCCCAGCATTTT; CDR3: CASSQGYRQGSNQPQHF
D: .; V: TRBV2; J: TRBJ1-1; size: .; DNA: TGTGCCAGCAGACAGAATATGAACACTGAAGCTTTCTTT; CDR3: CASRQNMNTEAFF
D: .; V: TRBV27; J: TRBJ1-5; size: .; DNA: TGTGCCAGCAGCTATTCCAGGACGGGCTCGGGGCAGCCCCAGCATTTT; CDR3: CASSYSRTGSGQPQHF
D: TRBD1; V: TRBV5-5; J: TRBJ2-6; size: .; DNA: TGTGCCAGCAGCTTGAACAGGGGGCTCAGCTCTGGGGCCAACGTCCTGACTTTC; CDR3: CASSLNRGLSSGANVLTF
D: .; V: TRBV25-1; J: TRBJ2-2; size: few; DNA: TGTGCCAGCAGCATAGGGACAAGGGGGACCGGGGAGCTGTTTTTT; CDR3: CASSIGTRGTGELFF
D: TRBD2; V: TRBV5-1; J: TRBJ2-7; size: .; DNA: TGCGCCAGCAGCCCTCCGGGACTACCTTTGCAGTACTTC; CDR3: CASSPPGLPLQYF